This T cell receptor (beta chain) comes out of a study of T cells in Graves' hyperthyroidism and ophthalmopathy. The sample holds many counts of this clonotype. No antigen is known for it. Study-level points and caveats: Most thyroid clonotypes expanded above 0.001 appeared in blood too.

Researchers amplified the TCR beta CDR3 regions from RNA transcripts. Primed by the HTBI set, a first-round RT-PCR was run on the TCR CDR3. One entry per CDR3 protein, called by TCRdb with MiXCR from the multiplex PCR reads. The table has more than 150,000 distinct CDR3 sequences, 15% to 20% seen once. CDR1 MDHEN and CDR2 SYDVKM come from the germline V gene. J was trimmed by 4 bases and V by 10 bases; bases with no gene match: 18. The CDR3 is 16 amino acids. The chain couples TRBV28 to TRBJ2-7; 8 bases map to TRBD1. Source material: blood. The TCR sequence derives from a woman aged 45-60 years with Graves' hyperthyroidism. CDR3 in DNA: TGTGCCACCTTCTCTACCGCCGGGACAGGACGTTACGAGCAGTACTTC. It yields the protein CATFSTAGTGRYEQYF.